The sequence of this TCR beta chain was determined in a study of identical twins. A universal primer site arose from template switching, and cDNA bore unique molecular identifiers. TCRdb used MiXCR to reprocess the 5' RACE reads, holding one entry per CDR3 protein. This sample has more than 1.5 million distinct CDR3 sequences; about 32% occur once, and the top ten carry approximately 0.25%. Per germline, CDR1 KGHDR and CDR2 SFDVKD. This CDR3 comprises 19 residues. V gave up 4 bases and J gave up 0 bases, with 22 bases separating them. The study's findings and limits: Sequences that were beta out-of-frame showed weaker excess twin sharing.

With regard to this clonotype: Antigen unknown.

Material: cord blood. This chain links TRBV24-1 with TRBJ2-3; D may be TRBD1 or TRBD2 (5 bases each). This sequence was found in a newborn girl in good health. The DNA for the CDR3 is TGTGCCACCAGTGAACATCCGGGACCGAACTCCCCTAGCACAGATACGCAGTATTTT. This gives the protein CATSEHPGPNSPSTDTQYF.